The rows below give T cell receptor beta chains drawn from one sample of a study of T-cell reconstitution after alpha-beta-depleted transplantation in children. TCRdb analysed the PCR reads with MiXCR anew, one entry per CDR3 protein. The sample holds a few hundred thousand distinct CDR3 sequences, more than 20% seen once. The material sequenced was PBMCs, taken before TCRalphabeta/CD19-depleted stem cell transplant. The receptors originated from a boy in the first two years of life with Wiskott-Aldrich syndrome, due to receive a stem cell transplant. Each CDR3 is given with its conserved first and last residue. The order of the fields is CDR3 protein, CDR3 DNA, J gene, clone size, V gene, D gene. The D gene is left open where the match is weak. Rows give clone size only sometimes, using once, few, many, or a class for an expanded clone.

CDR3: CASSLYWGRETQYF
DNA: TGTGCCAGCAGTTTATACTGGGGCCGGGAGACCCAGTACTTC
J: TRBJ2-5
size: NA
V: TRBV28
D: NA

CDR3: CASSFLRTDSEAFF
DNA: TGCGCCAGCAGCTTTCTAAGGACAGACTCTGAAGCTTTCTTT
J: TRBJ1-1
size: NA
V: TRBV5-1
D: NA

CDR3: CASSRDVRVSGANVLTF
DNA: TGCGCCAGCAGCCGGGACGTAAGAGTCTCTGGGGCCAACGTCCTGACTTTC
J: TRBJ2-6
size: NA
V: TRBV5-1
D: NA

CDR3: CASSRGVGLAGGIGETQYF
DNA: TGTGCCAGCAGCCGGGGGGTGGGGCTAGCGGGAGGAATCGGGGAGACCCAGTACTTC
J: TRBJ2-5
size: once
V: TRBV4-2
D: TRBD2

CDR3: CASSFVGNQPQHF
DNA: TGTGCCAGCAGTTTTGTGGGGAATCAGCCCCAGCATTTT
J: TRBJ1-5
size: NA
V: TRBV27
D: NA

CDR3: CASSFQPATTGELFF
DNA: TGCGCCAGCAGCTTCCAACCGGCGACCACCGGGGAGCTGTTTTTT
J: TRBJ2-2
size: NA
V: TRBV5-1
D: NA

CDR3: CASSQDVAGTGDYGNTIYF
DNA: TGTGCCAGCAGCCAAGATGTCGCCGGGACAGGGGACTATGGAAACACCATATATTTT
J: TRBJ1-3
size: NA
V: TRBV3-1
D: TRBD1

CDR3: CSAKRQATSIAKNIQYF
DNA: TGCAGTGCCAAACGACAGGCAACCTCTATAGCCAAAAACATTCAGTACTTC
J: TRBJ2-4
size: NA
V: TRBV20-1
D: NA

CDR3: CASSDGLAGPNEQFF
DNA: TGTGCCAGCAGTGACGGACTAGCGGGACCTAATGAGCAGTTCTTC
J: TRBJ2-1
size: NA
V: TRBV6-4
D: TRBD2

CDR3: CSASGPTYEQYF
DNA: TGCAGTGCTAGCGGGCCTACCTACGAGCAGTACTTC
J: TRBJ2-7
size: few
V: TRBV20-1
D: NA

CDR3: CSVRDPGRNYGYTF
DNA: TGCAGCGTTCGGGACCCCGGAAGGAACTATGGCTACACCTTC
J: TRBJ1-2
size: NA
V: TRBV29-1
D: NA